The entry that follows covers one TCR beta chain sequence. Its antigen is currently unknown. Measured with immunoSEQ multiplex PCR; TCRdb has only the in-frame clones, and not every one. The sample lists 2 million to 2.5 million clones; over 90% were seen once. These data are taken from a study of shared clonotypes between healthy human individuals. Study-level information: CD8 memory received one plate per donor, CD8 naive two, CD4 memory three and CD4 naive three.

Germline V gene lookup returns CDR1 SEHNR and CDR2 FQNEAQ (reference sequence). The V and J ends lost 6 bases and 0 bases respectively, with 14 bases between them. The CDR3 has 15 amino acids. Whole-study findings and limits: Non-shared clonotypes had lower generation probabilities than those shared by all four donors. An expected dependence of interdonor clonotype sharing on sequencing depth was noted.

Researchers partitioned CD4+ cells into CD45RA+ naive and CD45RA-negative memory subsets. Sequenced: naive CD4+ T cells from PBMCs. Subset: CD45RA+ positively selected. This TCR was recovered from a man younger than 30 in good health. Some clones in this sample may be carry-over from other donors' samples. The V gene is TRBV7-9, the J gene TRBJ1-1, with D possibly TRBD1 on 6 matching bases. The CDR3 sequence: CASRRRQAMNTEAFF. For the CDR3, the DNA is TGTGCCAGCAGACGCAGACAGGCTATGAACACTGAAGCTTTCTTT.